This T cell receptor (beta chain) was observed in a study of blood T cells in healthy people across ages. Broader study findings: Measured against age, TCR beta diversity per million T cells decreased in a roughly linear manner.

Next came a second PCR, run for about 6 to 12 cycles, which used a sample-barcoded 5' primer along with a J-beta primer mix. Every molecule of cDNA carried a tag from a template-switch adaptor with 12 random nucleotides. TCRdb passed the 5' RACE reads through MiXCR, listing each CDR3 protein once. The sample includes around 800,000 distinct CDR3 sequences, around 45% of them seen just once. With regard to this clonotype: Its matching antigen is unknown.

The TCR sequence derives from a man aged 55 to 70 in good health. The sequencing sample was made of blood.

CDR3 bases: TGCAGTGCTAGAGATAGAGGTAGCGGTCAATATTACTCCTACGAGCAGTACTTC. Its protein is CSARDRGSGQYYSYEQYF. J is TRBJ2-7 and V is TRBV20-1; a possible D gene is TRBD2 (6 bases). Trimming stripped 0 bases from V and 0 bases from J, with 21 bases between. Germline CDR1 DFQATT, CDR2 SNEGSKA (reference sequence). The CDR3 has 18 amino acids.